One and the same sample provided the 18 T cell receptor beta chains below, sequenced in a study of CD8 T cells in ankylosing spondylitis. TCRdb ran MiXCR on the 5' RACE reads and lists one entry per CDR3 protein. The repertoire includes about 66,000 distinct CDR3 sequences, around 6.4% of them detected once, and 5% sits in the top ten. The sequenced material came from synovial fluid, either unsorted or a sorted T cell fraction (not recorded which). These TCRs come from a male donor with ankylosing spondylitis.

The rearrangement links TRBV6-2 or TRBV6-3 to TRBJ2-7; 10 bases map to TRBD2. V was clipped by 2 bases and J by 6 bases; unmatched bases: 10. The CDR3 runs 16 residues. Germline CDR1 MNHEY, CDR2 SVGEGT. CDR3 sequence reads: CASSYRVAGGPGEQYF. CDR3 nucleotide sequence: TGTGCCAGCAGTTACCGGGTAGCGGGAGGCCCCGGCGAGCAGTACTTC.

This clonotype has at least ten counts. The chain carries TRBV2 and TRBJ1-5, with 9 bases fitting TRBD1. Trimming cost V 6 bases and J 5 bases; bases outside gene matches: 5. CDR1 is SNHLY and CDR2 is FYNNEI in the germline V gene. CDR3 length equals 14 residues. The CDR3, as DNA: TGTGCCAGCAGAGGGGACAGGGTCTATCAGCCCCAGCATTTT. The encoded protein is CASRGDRVYQPQHF.

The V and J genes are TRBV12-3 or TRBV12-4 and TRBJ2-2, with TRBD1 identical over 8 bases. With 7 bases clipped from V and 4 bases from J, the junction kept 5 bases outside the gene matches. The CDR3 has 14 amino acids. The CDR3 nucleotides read TGTGCCAGCACCCGAGACAGGGGCACCGGGGAGCTGTTTTTT. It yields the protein CASTRDRGTGELFF.

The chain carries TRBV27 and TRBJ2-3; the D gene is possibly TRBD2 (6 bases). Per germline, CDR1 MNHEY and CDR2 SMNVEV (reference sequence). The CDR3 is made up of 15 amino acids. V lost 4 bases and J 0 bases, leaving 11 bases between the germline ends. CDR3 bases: TGTGCCAGCAGTTCCTGGGGGACTAGCACAGATACGCAGTATTTT. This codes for CASSSWGTSTDTQYF.

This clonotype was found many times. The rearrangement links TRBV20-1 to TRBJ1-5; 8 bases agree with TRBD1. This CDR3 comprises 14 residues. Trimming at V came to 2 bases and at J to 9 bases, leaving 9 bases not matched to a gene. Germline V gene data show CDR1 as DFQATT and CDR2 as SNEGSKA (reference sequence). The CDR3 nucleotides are TGCAGTGCTAGACGGCCAGGGGGCATGGGGCCCCAGCATTTT. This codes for CSARRPGGMGPQHF.

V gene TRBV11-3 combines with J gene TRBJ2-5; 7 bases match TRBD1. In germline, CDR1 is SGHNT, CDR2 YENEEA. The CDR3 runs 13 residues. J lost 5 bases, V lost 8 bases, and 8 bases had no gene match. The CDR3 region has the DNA TGTGCCAGCGAGCGCCCACAGGGGGAGACCCAGTACTTC. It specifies CASERPQGETQYF.

CDR3 amino acids: CASRKGLAGGSEQYF. The CDR3 bases are TGTGCCAGCAGGAAAGGACTAGCGGGAGGTTCCGAGCAGTACTTC. This chain links TRBV7-6 with TRBJ2-7; 14 bases map to TRBD2. The CDR3 is made up of 15 amino acids. The V segment lost 6 bases and the J segment 6 bases; nucleotides outside the gene matches: 7. Germline V gene sequence: CDR1 SGHVS, CDR2 FNYEAQ.

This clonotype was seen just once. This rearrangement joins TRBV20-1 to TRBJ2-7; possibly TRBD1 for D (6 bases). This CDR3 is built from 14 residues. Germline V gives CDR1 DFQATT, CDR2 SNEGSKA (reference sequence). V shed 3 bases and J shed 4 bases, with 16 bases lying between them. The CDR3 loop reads CSASRQGLTYEQYF. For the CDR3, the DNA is TGCAGTGCTAGCCGGCAGGGGTTGACGTACGAGCAGTACTTC.

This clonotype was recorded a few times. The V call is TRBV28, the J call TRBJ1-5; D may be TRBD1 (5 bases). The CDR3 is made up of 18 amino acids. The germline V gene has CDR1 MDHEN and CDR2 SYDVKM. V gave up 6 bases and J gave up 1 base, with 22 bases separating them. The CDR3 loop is CASRANFEQVVSNQPQHF. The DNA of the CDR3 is TGTGCCAGCAGAGCGAACTTCGAACAGGTGGTGAGCAATCAGCCCCAGCATTTT.

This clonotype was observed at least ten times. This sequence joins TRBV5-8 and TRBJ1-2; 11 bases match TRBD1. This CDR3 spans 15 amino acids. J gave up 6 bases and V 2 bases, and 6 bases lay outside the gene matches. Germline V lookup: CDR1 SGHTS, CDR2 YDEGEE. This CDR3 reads CASSLPGQGVDGYTF. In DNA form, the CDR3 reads TGTGCCAGCAGCTTACCGGGACAGGGGGTTGATGGCTACACCTTC.

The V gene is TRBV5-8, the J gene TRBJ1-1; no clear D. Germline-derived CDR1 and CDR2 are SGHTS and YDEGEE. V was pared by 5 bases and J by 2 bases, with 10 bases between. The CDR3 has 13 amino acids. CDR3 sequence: CASRPRRNTEAFF. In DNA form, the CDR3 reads TGTGCCAGCAGACCCCGACGAAACACTGAAGCTTTCTTT.

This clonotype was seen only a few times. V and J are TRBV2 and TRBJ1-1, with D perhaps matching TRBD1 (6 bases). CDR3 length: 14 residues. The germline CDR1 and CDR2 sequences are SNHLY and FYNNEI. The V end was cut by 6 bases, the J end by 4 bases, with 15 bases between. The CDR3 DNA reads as TGTGCCAGCAGCGCGATGGGGGGGCCCACTGAAGCTTTCTTT. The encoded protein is CASSAMGGPTEAFF.

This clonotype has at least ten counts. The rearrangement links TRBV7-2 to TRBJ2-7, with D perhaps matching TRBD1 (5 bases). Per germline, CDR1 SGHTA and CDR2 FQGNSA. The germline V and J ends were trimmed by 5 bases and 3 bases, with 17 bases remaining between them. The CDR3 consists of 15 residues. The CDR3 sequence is CASSPTPTRVYEQYF. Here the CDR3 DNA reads TGTGCCAGCAGCCCGACCCCGACCAGGGTCTACGAGCAGTACTTC.

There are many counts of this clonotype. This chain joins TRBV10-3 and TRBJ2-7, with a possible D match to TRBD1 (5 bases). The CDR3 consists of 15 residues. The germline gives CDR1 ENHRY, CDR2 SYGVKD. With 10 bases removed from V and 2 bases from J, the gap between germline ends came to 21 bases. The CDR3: CATLPTGQGTYEQYF. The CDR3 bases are TGTGCCACCCTGCCGACGGGCCAGGGAACCTACGAGCAGTACTTC.

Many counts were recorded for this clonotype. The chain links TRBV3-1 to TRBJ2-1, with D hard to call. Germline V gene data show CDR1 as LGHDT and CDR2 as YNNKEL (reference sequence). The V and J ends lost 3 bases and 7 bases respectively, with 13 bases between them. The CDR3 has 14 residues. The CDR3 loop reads CASSQFSRRNEQFF. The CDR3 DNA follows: TGTGCCAGCAGCCAGTTTTCTAGAAGGAATGAGCAGTTCTTC.

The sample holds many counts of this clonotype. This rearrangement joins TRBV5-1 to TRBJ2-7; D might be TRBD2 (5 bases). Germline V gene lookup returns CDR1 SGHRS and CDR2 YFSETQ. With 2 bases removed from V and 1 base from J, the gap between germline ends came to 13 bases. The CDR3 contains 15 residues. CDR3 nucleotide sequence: TGCGCCAGCAGCTTTGGGGTCTCGGGATCCTACGAGCAGTACTTC. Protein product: CASSFGVSGSYEQYF.

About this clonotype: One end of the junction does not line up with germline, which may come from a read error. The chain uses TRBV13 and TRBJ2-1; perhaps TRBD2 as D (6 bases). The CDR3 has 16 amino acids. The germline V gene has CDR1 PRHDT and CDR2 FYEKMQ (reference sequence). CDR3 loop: CASSLMLANTYDEQFF. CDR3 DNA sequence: TGTGCCAGCAGCTTAATGCTAGCGAATACCTACGATGAGCAGTTCTTC.

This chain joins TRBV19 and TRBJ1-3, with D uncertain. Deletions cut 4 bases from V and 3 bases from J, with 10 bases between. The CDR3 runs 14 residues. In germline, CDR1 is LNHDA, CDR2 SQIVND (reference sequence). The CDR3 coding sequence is TGTGCCAGTAGTACCTCCCAGGTTGGAAACACCATATATTTT. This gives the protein CASSTSQVGNTIYF.